The sequence of this T cell receptor (beta chain) was determined in a study of T cell changes during pregnancy in multiple sclerosis. Profiling relied on immunoSEQ multiplex PCR, and the TCRdb table lists in-frame clones only, not all of them. Here the sample spans 32,000 or so clones, over 85% being singletons. V was trimmed by 2 bases and J by 15 bases, leaving 16 bases between them. Germline values: CDR1 SGHVS, CDR2 FNYEAQ. The CDR3 runs 13 residues. The sample was CD8+ T cells from peripheral blood mononuclear cells, taken in the first trimester of pregnancy. The clonotype was recovered from a female donor with multiple sclerosis, enrolled in a pregnancy study. The rearrangement joins TRBV7-6 to TRBJ1-4; D is perhaps TRBD1 (6 bases). CDR3 in amino acids: CASSLTPQGLVFF. The CDR3 DNA follows: TGTGCCAGCAGCTTAACGCCCCAGGGGCTAGTGTTTTTT.